Listed here is a single T cell receptor beta chain. The sample originates from a study of blood T cell repertoires in COVID-19. Participants were placed into cohorts based on the clinical history they reported. The germline V and J ends were trimmed by 6 bases and 1 base, with 13 bases remaining between them. Germline V CDR1 and CDR2: WSHSY, SAAADI. The CDR3 loop spans 16 amino acids. Profiled with immunoSEQ multiplex PCR; TCRdb holds only in-frame clones, not every one. The sample shows roughly 250,000 clones, 80% to 90% of them seen only once. The sequenced sample was PBMCs or T cells enriched from blood (not recorded which). The V and J genes are TRBV10-2 and TRBJ1-6; the D gene is possibly TRBD1 (6 bases). The receptor's source is a woman under 40 with acute COVID-19. The CDR3, as DNA: TGCGCCAGCAGCGAGGGGGGCCTATCCTATAATTCACCCCTCCACTTT. It codes for CASSEGGLSYNSPLHF.